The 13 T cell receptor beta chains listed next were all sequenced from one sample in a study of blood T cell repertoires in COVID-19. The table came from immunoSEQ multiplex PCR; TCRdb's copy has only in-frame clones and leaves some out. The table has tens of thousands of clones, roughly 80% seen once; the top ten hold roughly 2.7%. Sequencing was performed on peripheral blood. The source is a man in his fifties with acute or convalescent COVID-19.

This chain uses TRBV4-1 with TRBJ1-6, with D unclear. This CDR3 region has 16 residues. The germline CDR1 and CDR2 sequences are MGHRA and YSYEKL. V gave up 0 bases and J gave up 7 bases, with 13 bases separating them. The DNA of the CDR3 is TGCGCCAGCAGCCAAGACCCCCCCGGGGTAAATTCACCCCTCCACTTT. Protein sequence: CASSQDPPGVNSPLHF.

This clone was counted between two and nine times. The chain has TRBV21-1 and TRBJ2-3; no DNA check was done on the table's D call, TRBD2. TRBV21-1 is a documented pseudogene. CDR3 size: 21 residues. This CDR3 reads CASSKAAGGEKNLKSTDTQYF. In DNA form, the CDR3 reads TGTGCCAGCAGCAAAGCGGCCGGGGGAGAGAAAAACCTAAAGAGCACAGATACGCAGTATTTT.

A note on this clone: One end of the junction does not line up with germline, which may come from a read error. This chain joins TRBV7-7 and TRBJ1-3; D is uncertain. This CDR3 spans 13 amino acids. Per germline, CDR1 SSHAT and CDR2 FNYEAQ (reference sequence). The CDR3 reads CASSLGPGNTIYF. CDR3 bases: TGTGCTAGCAGCTTAGGGCCCGGAAACACCATATATTTT.

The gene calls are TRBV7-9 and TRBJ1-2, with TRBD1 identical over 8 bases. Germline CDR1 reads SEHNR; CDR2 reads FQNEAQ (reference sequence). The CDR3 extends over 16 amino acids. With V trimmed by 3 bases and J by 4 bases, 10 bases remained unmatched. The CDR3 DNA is TGTGCCAGCAGCTTTATGACAGGGGTTCTATTCTATGGCTACACCTTC. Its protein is CASSFMTGVLFYGYTF. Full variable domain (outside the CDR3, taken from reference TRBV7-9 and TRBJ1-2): DTGVSQNPRHKITKRGQNVTFRCDPISEHNRLYWYRQTLGQGPEFLTYFQNEAQLEKSRLLSDRFSAERPKGSFSTLEIQRTEQGDSAMYLCASSFMTGVLFYGYTFGSGTRLTVV.

The CDR3 region is CASGVPTGSYGYTF. The CDR3 DNA sequence: TGTGCTAGTGGGGTCCCGACAGGGTCCTATGGCTACACCTTC. The V call is TRBV12-5, the J call TRBJ1-2; the match to TRBD1 covers 7 bases. CDR1 and CDR2 (germline): LGHNT, FRNRAP. Trimming removed 6 bases from V and 4 bases from J; junction bases left unmatched: 8. The CDR3 covers 14 residues.

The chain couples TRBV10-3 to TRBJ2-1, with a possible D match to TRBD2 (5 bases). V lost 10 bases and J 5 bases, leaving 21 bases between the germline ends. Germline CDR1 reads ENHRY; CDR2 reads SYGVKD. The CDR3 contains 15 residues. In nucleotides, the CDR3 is TGTGCCACCGGTGGTGGCAGCGAGAGGGACAATGAGCAGTTCTTC. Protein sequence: CATGGGSERDNEQFF.

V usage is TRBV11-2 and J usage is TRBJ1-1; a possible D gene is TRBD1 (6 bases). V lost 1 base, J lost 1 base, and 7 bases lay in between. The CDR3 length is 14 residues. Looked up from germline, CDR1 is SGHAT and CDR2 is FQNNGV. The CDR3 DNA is TGTGCCAGCAGCTTAGGGACAGAGAACACTGAAGCTTTCTTT. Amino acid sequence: CASSLGTENTEAFF.

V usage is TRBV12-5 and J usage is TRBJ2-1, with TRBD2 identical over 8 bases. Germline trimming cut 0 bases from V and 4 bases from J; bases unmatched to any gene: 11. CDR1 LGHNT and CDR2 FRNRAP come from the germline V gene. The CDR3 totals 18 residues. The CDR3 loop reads CASGLVREGGLLYNEQFF. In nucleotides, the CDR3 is TGTGCTAGTGGTTTGGTACGGGAGGGAGGGCTTCTTTACAATGAGCAGTTCTTC.

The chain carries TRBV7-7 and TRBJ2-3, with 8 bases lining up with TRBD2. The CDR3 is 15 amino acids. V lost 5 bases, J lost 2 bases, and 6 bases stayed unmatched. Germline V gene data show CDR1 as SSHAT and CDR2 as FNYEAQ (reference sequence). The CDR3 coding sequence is TGTGCCAGCAGCCCAGGACTAGCCCCCACAGATACGCAGTATTTT. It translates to CASSPGLAPTDTQYF.

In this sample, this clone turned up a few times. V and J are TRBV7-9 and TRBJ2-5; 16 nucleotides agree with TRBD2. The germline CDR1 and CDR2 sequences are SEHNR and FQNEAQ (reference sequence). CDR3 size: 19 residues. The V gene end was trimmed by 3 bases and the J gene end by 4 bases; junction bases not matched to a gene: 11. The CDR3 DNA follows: TGTGCCAGCAGCTTGGGCGTAGCCGGGACTAGCGGGAGGGGAGAGACCCAGTACTTC. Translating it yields CASSLGVAGTSGRGETQYF.

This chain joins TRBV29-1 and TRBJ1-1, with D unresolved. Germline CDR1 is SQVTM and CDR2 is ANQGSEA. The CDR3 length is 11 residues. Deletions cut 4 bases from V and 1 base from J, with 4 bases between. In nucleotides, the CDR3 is TGCAGCGTTGTCTCGAACACTGAAGCTTTCTTT. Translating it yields CSVVSNTEAFF. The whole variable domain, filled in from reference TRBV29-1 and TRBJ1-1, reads SAVISQKPSRDICQRGTSLTIQCQVDSQVTMMFWYRQQPGQSLTLIATANQGSEATYESGFVIDKFPISRPNLTFSTLTVSNMSPEDSSIYLCSVVSNTEAFFGQGTRLTVV.

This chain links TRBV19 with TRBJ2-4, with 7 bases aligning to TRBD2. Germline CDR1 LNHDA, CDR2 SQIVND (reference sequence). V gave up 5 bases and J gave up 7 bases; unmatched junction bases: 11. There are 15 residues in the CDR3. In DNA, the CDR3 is TGTGCCAGTAGTTCGGGCACGGGAGCGGGGAACATTCAGTACTTC. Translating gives CASSSGTGAGNIQYF.

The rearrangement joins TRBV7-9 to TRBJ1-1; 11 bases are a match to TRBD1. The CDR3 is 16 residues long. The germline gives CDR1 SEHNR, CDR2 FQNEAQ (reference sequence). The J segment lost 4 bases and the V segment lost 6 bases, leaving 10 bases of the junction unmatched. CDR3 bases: TGTGCCAGCAGGATAAACTTGGGGACAGGGGGCACTGAAGCTTTCTTT. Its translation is CASRINLGTGGTEAFF. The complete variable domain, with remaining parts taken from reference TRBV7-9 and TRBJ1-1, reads DTGVSQNPRHKITKRGQNVTFRCDPISEHNRLYWYRQTLGQGPEFLTYFQNEAQLEKSRLLSDRFSAERPKGSFSTLEIQRTEQGDSAMYLCASRINLGTGGTEAFFGQGTRLTVV.